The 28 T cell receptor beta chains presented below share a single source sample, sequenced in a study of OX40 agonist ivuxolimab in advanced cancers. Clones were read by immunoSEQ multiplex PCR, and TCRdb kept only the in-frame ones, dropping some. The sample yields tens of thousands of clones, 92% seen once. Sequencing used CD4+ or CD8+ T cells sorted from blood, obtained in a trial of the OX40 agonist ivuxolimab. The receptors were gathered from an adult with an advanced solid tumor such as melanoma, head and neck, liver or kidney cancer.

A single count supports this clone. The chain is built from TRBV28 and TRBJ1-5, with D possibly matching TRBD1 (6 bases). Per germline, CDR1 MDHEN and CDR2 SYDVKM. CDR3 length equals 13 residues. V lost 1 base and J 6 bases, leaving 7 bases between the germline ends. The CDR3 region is CASSLLGGQPQHF. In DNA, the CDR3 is TGTGCCAGCAGTTTATTAGGGGGTCAGCCCCAGCATTTT.

CDR3 loop: CASKRQSQNTGELFF. CDR3 nucleotide sequence: TGTGCCAGCAAACGACAGAGCCAGAACACCGGGGAGCTGTTTTTT. The chain combines TRBV27 with TRBJ2-2; the D gene is possibly TRBD1 (5 bases). Deletions cut 7 bases from V and 1 base from J, with 13 bases between. The CDR3 has 15 amino acids. Germline CDR1 reads MNHEY; CDR2 reads SMNVEV (reference sequence).

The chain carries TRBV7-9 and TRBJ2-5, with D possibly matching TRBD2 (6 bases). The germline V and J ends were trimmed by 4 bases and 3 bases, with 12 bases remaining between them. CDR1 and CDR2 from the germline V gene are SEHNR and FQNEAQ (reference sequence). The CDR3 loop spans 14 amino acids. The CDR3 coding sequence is TGTGCCAGCAGCTCCGGGACTGTTGAAGAGACCCAGTACTTC. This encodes CASSSGTVEETQYF.

The CDR3 loop reads CSARDNYGYTF. CDR3 nucleotide sequence: TGCAGTGCTAGAGACAACTATGGCTACACCTTC. This chain joins TRBV20-1 and TRBJ1-2; D ambiguous. This CDR3 region has 11 residues. V lost 0 bases, J lost 2 bases, and 1 base lay in between. Germline-derived CDR1 and CDR2 are DFQATT and SNEGSKA (reference sequence).

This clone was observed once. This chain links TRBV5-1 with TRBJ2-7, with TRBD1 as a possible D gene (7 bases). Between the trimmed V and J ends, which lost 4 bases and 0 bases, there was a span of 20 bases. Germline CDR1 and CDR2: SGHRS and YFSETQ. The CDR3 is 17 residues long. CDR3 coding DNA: TGCGCCAGCAGCCCAGGTGCAGGGGGGTCCGGCTCCTACGAGCAGTACTTC. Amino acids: CASSPGAGGSGSYEQYF.

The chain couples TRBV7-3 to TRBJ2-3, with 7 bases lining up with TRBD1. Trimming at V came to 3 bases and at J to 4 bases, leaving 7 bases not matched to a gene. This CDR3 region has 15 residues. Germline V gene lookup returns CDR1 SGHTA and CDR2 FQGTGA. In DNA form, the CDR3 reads TGTGCCAGCAGCTTCACAGGGGCAGGGGCAGATACGCAGTATTTT. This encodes CASSFTGAGADTQYF.

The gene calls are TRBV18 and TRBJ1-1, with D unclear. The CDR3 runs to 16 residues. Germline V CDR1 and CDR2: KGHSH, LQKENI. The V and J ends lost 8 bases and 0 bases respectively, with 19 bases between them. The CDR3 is CASGTNIGNMNTEAFF. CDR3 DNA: TGTGCCAGCGGCACCAATATCGGGAACATGAACACTGAAGCTTTCTTT. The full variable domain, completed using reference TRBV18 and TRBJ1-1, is NAGVMQNPRHLVRRRGQEARLRCSPMKGHSHVYWYRQLPEEGLKFMVYLQKENIIDESGMPKERFSAEFPKEGPSILRIQQVVRGDSAAYFCASGTNIGNMNTEAFFGQGTRLTVV.

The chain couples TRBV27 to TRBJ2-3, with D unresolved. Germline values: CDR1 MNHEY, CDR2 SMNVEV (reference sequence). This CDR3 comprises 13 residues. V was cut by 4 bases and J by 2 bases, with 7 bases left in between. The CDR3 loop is CASSSLFTDTQYF. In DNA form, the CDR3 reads TGTGCCAGCAGTTCCTTATTCACAGATACGCAGTATTTT.

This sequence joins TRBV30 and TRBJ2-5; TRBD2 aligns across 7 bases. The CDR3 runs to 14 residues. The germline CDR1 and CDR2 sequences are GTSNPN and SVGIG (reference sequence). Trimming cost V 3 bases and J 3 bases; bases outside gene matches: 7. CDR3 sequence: CAWRPAGSEETQYF. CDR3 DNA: TGTGCCTGGAGACCAGCGGGATCCGAAGAGACCCAGTACTTC.

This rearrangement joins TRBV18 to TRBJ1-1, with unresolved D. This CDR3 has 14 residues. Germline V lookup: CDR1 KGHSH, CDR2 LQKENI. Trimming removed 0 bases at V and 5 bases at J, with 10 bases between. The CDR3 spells CASSPPGLDTEAFF. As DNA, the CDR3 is TGTGCCAGCTCACCACCCGGGCTGGATACTGAAGCTTTCTTT.

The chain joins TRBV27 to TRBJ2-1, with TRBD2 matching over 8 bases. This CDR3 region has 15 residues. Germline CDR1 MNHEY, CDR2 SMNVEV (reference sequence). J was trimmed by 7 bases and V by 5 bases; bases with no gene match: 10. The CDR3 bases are TGTGCCAGCAGTCGGGCGGGAGGCGCCGGGAATGAGCAGTTCTTC. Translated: CASSRAGGAGNEQFF.

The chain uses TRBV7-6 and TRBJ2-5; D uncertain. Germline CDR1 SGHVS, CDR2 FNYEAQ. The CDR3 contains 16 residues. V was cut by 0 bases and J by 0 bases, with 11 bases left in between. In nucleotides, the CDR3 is TGTGCCAGCAGCTTAGCCGGTAAAGTGTACCAAGAGACCCAGTACTTC. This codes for CASSLAGKVYQETQYF. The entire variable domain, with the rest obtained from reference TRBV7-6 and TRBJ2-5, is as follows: GAGVSQSPRYKVTKRGQDVALRCDPISGHVSLYWYRQALGQGPEFLTYFNYEAQQDKSGLPNDRFSAERPEGSISTLTIQRTEQRDSAMYRCASSLAGKVYQETQYFGPGTRLLVL.

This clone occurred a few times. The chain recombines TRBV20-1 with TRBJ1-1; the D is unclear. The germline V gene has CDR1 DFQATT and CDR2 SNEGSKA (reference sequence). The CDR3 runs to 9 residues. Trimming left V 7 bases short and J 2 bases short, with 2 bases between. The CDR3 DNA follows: TGCAGTGGAAACACTGAAGCTTTCTTT. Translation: CSGNTEAFF.

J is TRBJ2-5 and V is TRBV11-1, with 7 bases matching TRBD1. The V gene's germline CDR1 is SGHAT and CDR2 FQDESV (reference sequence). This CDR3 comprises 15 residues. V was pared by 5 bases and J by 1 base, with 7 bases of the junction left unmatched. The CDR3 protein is CASSTQDRAQETQYF. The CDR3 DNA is TGTGCCAGCAGCACCCAAGACAGGGCCCAAGAGACCCAGTACTTC. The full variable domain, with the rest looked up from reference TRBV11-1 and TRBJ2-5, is EAEVAQSPRYKITEKSQAVAFWCDPISGHATLYWYRQILGQGPELLVQFQDESVVDDSQLPKDRFSAERLKGVDSTLKIQPAELGDSAMYLCASSTQDRAQETQYFGPGTRLLVL.

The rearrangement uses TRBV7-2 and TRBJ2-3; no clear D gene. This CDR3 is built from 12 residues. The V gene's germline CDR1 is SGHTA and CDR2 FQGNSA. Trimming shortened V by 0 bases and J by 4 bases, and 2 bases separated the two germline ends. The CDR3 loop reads CASSLAPDTQYF. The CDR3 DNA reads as TGTGCCAGCAGCTTAGCCCCAGATACGCAGTATTTT.

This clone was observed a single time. Written as DNA, the CDR3 is TGTGCCAGCAGCAGGACAGAGACCACCGGGGAGCTGTTTTTT. Amino acids: CASSRTETTGELFF. This chain uses TRBV7-8 with TRBJ2-2, with D possibly TRBD1 on 6 matching bases. This CDR3 comprises 14 residues. V dropped 5 bases and J dropped 4 bases, with 11 bases sitting between them. Germline CDR1 SGHVS, CDR2 FQNEAQ.

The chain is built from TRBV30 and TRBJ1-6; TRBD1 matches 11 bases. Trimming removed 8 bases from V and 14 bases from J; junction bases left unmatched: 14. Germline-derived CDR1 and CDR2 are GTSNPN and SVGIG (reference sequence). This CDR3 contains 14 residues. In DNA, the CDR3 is TGTGCCACCCAGAGTGGGACAGGGGGTCGAGCCCTCCACTTT. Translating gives CATQSGTGGRALHF.

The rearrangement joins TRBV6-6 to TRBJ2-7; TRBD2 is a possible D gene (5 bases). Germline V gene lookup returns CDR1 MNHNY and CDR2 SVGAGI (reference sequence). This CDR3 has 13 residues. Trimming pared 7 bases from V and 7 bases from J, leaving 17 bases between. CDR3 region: CASKPPGYGEQYF. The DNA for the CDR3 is TGTGCCAGCAAGCCCCCGGGATACGGGGAGCAGTACTTC.

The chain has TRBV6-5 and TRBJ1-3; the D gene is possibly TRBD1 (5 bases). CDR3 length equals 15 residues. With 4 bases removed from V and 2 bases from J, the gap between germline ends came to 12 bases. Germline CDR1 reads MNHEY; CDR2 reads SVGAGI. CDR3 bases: TGTGCCAGCAGTTCTGGCAGGGCCACTGGAAACACCATATATTTT. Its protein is CASSSGRATGNTIYF.

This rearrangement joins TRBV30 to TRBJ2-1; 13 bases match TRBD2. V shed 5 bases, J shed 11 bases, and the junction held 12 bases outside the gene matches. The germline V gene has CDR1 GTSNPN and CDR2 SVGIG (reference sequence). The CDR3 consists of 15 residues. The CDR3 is CAWGLGLAGAPQQFF. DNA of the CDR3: TGTGCCTGGGGATTAGGACTAGCGGGGGCCCCGCAGCAGTTCTTC.

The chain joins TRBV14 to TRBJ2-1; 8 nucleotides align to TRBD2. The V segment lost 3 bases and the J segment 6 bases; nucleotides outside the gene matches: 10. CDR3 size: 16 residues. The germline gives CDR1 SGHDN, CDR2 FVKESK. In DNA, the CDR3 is TGTGCCAGCAGCCATTCTCGACTAGCGCGTCCCAATGAGCAGTTCTTC. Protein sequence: CASSHSRLARPNEQFF.

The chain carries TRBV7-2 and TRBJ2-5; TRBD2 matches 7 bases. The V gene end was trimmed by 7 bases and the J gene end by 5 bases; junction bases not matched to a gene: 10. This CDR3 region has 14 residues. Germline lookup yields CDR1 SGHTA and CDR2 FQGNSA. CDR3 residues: CASTLNGLVETQYF. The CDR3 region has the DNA TGTGCCAGCACCCTTAACGGACTAGTGGAGACCCAGTACTTC.

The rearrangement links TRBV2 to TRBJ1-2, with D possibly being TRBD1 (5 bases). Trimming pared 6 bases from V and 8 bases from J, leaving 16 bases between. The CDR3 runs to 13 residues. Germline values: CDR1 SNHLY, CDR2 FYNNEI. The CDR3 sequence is CASRARGYEGYTF. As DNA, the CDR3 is TGTGCCAGCAGAGCCCGGGGCTATGAAGGCTACACCTTC.

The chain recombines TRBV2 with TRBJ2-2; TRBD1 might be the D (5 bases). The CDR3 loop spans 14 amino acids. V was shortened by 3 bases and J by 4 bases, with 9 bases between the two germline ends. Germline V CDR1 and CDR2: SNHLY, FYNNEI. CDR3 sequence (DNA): TGTGCCAGCAGTGAGCAGGGTATCACCGGGGAGCTGTTTTTT. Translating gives CASSEQGITGELFF.

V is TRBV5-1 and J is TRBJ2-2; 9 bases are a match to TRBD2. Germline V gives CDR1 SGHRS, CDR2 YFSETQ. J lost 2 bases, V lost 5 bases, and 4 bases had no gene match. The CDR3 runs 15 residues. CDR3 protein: CASRSSGINTGELFF. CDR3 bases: TGCGCCAGCAGGTCTAGCGGGATTAACACCGGGGAGCTGTTTTTT. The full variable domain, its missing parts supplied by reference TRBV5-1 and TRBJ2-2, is KAGVTQTPRYLIKTRGQQVTLSCSPISGHRSVSWYQQTPGQGLQFLFEYFSETQRNKGNFPGRFSGRQFSNSRSEMNVSTLELGDSALYLCASRSSGINTGELFFGEGSRLTVL.

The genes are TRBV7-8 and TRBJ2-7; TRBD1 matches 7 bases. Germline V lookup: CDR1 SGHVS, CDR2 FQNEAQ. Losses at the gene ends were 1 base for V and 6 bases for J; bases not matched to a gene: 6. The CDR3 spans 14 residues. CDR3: CASSLVRQGSEQYF. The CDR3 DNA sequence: TGTGCCAGCAGCTTAGTGCGACAGGGTAGCGAGCAGTACTTC.

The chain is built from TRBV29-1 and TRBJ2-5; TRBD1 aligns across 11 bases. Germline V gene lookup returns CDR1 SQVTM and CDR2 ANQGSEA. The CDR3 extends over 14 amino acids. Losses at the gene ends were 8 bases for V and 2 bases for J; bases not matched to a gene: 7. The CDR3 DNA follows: TGCAGCAGCGGACAGGGGGCGTTTCAAGAGACCCAGTACTTC. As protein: CSSGQGAFQETQYF.

This CDR3 is CASSEGTIGTQYF. Here the CDR3 DNA reads TGTGCCAGCAGCGAGGGCACCATTGGTACGCAGTATTTT. This chain uses TRBV9 with TRBJ2-3; no reliable D call. CDR1 is SGDLS and CDR2 is YYNGEE in the germline V gene. The CDR3 is 13 residues long. V dropped 3 bases and J dropped 8 bases, with 13 bases sitting between them.